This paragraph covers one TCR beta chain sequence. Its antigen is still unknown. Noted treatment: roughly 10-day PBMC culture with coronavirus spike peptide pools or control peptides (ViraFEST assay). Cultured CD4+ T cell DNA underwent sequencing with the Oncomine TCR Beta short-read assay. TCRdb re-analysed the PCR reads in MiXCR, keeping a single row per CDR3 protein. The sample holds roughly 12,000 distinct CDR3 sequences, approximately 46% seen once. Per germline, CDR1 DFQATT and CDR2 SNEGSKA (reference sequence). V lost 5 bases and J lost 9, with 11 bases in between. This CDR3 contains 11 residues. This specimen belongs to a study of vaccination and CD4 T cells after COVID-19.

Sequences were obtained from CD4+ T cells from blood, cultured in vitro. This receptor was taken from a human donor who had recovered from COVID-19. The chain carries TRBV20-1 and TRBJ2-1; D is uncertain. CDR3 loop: CSAHQLLEQFF. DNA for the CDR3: TGCAGTGCTCACCAGCTGCTTGAGCAGTTCTTC.